The sequence of this T cell receptor (beta chain) was determined in a study of blood T cell repertoires in COVID-19. The table came from immunoSEQ multiplex PCR; TCRdb's copy has only in-frame clones and leaves some out. The table lists approximately 99,000 clones, roughly 88% of them singletons. Germline CDR1 SEHNR, CDR2 FQNEAQ (reference sequence). Trimming cost V 5 bases and J 6 bases, with 13 bases left between them. This CDR3 comprises 13 residues. The chain carries TRBV7-9 and TRBJ1-2, with unresolved D. The sequence came from a man aged 45-65 years with COVID-19, enrolled during active disease. The sample comprised peripheral blood. In DNA, the CDR3 is TGTGCCAGCAGCCCCCGGGGAGGGCATGGCTACACCTTC. Its translation is CASSPRGGHGYTF.